The source of this T cell receptor (beta chain) is a study of cytomegalovirus exposure and HLA in healthy donors. Overall study: For the approximately 360 genotyped donors, over 80% fell within the Caucasian-associated ancestry cluster.

The PCR had 60 Vbeta and 13 Jbeta primers. Sequencing used immunoSEQ multiplex PCR; TCRdb keeps in-frame clones, though not all of them. This repertoire shows 110,000 or so clones, under 85% found once; its top ten account for 1.3%. Whole-study results and caveats: Likely technical artifact: a cluster of highly shared sequence variants.

As to this clone: What it binds is unknown.

The material sequenced was PBMCs. This TCR was sampled from a man aged 25 to 45 in good health and CMV-seronegative.

The CDR3 is CASSVRTSGGAEQYF. CDR3 in DNA: TGTGCCAGCAGCGTCCGGACTAGCGGGGGGGCGGAGCAGTACTTC. V usage is TRBV9 and J usage is TRBJ2-7, with TRBD2 matching 15 bases. Germline V lookup: CDR1 SGDLS, CDR2 YYNGEE. The V and J ends lost 2 bases and 7 bases, in that order; junction bases with no gene match: 4. CDR3 length equals 15 residues.